The source of this TCR beta chain is a study of blood T cell repertoires in COVID-19. V shed 0 bases and J shed 5 bases, with 16 bases lying between them. The CDR3 spans 17 residues. Germline-derived CDR1 and CDR2 are LNHNV and YYDKDF (reference sequence). The protocol was immunoSEQ multiplex PCR, while the TCRdb copy is restricted to in-frame clones and leaves out a portion. This sample carries more than 85,000 clones, around 76% of them seen once, and the ten largest clones take approximately 20%. This clonotype was obtained from a man older than 75 with acute or convalescent COVID-19. Sequencing was performed on peripheral blood. This rearrangement joins TRBV15 to TRBJ1-4; the D is unclear. The CDR3 bases are TGTGCCACCAGCAGAGATCGAAGCTGGGCGAGAAATGAAAAACTGTTTTTT. It translates to CATSRDRSWARNEKLFF.